The 4 T cell receptor beta chains listed next were all sequenced from one sample in a study of T cell responses to AZD1222 COVID-19 vaccine. Profiling relied on immunoSEQ multiplex PCR, and the TCRdb table lists in-frame clones only, not all of them. The profile shows 130,000 or so clones, 92% of them singletons. Sequencing was performed on peripheral blood, taken on day 0 of AZD1222 vaccination. The receptors come from an adult in good health.

The chain combines TRBV19 with TRBJ1-1; TRBD1 matches 7 bases. CDR1 and CDR2 from the germline V gene are LNHDA and SQIVND (reference sequence). The V and J ends lost 4 bases and 6 bases, in that order; junction bases with no gene match: 8. The CDR3 is 14 residues long. The DNA of the CDR3 is TGTGCCAGTAGTACGGACAGGTCGTCCCCTGAAGCTTTCTTT. It codes for CASSTDRSSPEAFF.

The chain employs TRBV5-1 and TRBJ1-1; TRBD1 is a possible D gene (6 bases). Trimming removed 8 bases at V and 0 bases at J, with 14 bases between. Germline-derived CDR1 and CDR2 are SGHRS and YFSETQ. There are 14 residues in the CDR3. The CDR3 is CASSGGGLNTEAFF. In DNA form, the CDR3 reads TGCGCCAGTTCCGGAGGGGGATTGAACACTGAAGCTTTCTTT.

This chain connects TRBV10-1 to TRBJ2-7, with D perhaps TRBD1 (7 bases). The CDR3 extends over 20 amino acids. Trimming pared 0 bases from V and 4 bases from J, leaving 28 bases between. Germline CDR1 WNHNN, CDR2 SYGVQD (reference sequence). In nucleotides, the CDR3 is TGCGCCAGCAGTGAGTCGTGGACAGGCGTATACGGGAGTCGGGCTTACGAGCAGTACTTC. Its translation: CASSESWTGVYGSRAYEQYF.

The chain uses TRBV5-8 and TRBJ2-3; tentatively, D is TRBD2 (5 bases). The CDR3 loop spans 15 amino acids. V was clipped by 2 bases and J by 0 bases, with 10 bases between them. CDR1 is SGHTS, CDR2 YDEGEE, per germline. CDR3 protein: CASSLSGASTDTQYF. DNA for the CDR3: TGTGCCAGCAGCTTAAGCGGAGCTAGCACAGATACGCAGTATTTT.